The rows below give T cell receptor beta chains drawn from one sample of a study of monozygotic twins with inflammatory bowel disease. TCRdb re-called the 5' RACE reads and gives one entry per CDR3 protein, without DNA. Recorded for this sample: about 440,000 distinct CDR3 sequences. The specimen sequenced was blood. These TCRs come from a human donor with ulcerative colitis or Crohn's disease, or a healthy co-twin of an affected twin (not recorded which). Both conserved end residues are part of each CDR3.

>TRBV11-2|TRBJ1-1
CASSIFTFYSGEAFF
>TRBV24-1|TRBJ2-7
CATSDPGLAGPTHYEQYF
>TRBV5-1|TRBJ2-3
CASAPIAGLDTQYF
>TRBV12-3/TRBV12-4|TRBJ2-5
CASNTGTAKETQYF
>TRBV7-9|TRBJ2-1
CASSLLAAGEQFF
>TRBV27|TRBJ2-2
CASSSREAGELFF
>TRBV4-3|TRBJ2-1
CASSFSGRAYNEQFF
>TRBV29-1|TRBJ2-3
CSVESGADTQYF
>TRBV5-1|TRBJ2-7
CASAGQGFSEQYF
>TRBV18|TRBJ2-2
CASSPQASNTGELFF
>TRBV7-3|TRBJ2-1
CASSFAGSYNEQFF
>TRBV28|TRBJ1-1
CASSLDSLTEAFF
>TRBV7-9|TRBJ2-1
CASSLSIGGPIGNEQFF
>TRBV29-1|TRBJ2-1
CSAGQEVKQFF
>TRBV5-4|TRBJ2-2
CASSSPGQGLNTGELFF
>TRBV6-5|TRBJ1-6
CASSTSQGYSYNSPLHF
>TRBV5-1|TRBJ2-1
CASTPPGSGGLWTPMVF
>TRBV19|TRBJ1-5
CASSNDLHRDSFSRGHF
>TRBV6-5|TRBJ2-5
CASSPAEGTQYF
>TRBV6-5|TRBJ2-7
CASSLGITGTYEQYF
>TRBV5-1|TRBJ2-7
CASSLAEGSYEQYF
>TRBV7-2|TRBJ2-1
CASSLGGLADNEQFF
>TRBV5-5|TRBJ1-1
CASSLTGSQTEAFF
>TRBV12-3/TRBV12-4|TRBJ1-1
CASSLAGGISEAFF
>TRBV6-2/TRBV6-3|TRBJ2-5
CASSYPASETQYF
>TRBV24-1|TRBJ1-5
CATSDSMDRRLQHF
>TRBV29-1|TRBJ2-3
CSGSSTFGDTQYF
>TRBV11-2|TRBJ2-3
CASSDQRTDTQYF
>TRBV7-2|TRBJ1-6
CASSSEYRALNSPLHF
>TRBV5-4|TRBJ2-7
CASSPDRVPYEQYF
>TRBV12-3/TRBV12-4|TRBJ2-6
CASSLGAVDNVLTF
>TRBV5-4|TRBJ2-5
CASSLRNLEETQYF
>TRBV30|TRBJ2-2
CAWTVGVPNTGELFF
>TRBV7-9|TRBJ1-1
CASSLVIGGTKDTEAFF
>TRBV7-2|TRBJ2-1
CASSFEGVVSGEQFF
>TRBV7-2|TRBJ2-2
CASSPNGTNTGELFF
>TRBV11-2|TRBJ2-2
CASSFPLAGPPNTGELFF
>TRBV5-1|TRBJ2-1
CASSSTERPYNEQFF
>TRBV4-3|TRBJ2-7
CASSQTVGLAGGPEYF
>TRBV20-1|TRBJ1-5
CSARDEGARPQHF
>TRBV5-1|TRBJ2-7
CASSSGGLGPEQYF
>TRBV7-9|TRBJ2-4
CASSLARGKGANIQYF
>TRBV7-2|TRBJ2-3
CASSDGPTRDTQYF
>TRBV6-1|TRBJ1-2
CASTDTGTVPLHGYTF
>TRBV20-1|TRBJ2-7
CSANNQGINEQYF
>TRBV6-2/TRBV6-3|TRBJ2-7
CASSYRTGTFSYEQYF
>TRBV5-6|TRBJ1-5
CASSHRRFHQPQHF
>TRBV4-1|TRBJ2-2
CASSQEGTGTTGELFF
>TRBV6-6|TRBJ2-1
CASRRTDYNEQFF
>TRBV13|TRBJ1-4
CASSSGRASGQKLFF
>TRBV7-9|TRBJ2-3
CASSFRLSDTQYF
>TRBV7-2|TRBJ1-2
CASSSFRINYGYTF
>TRBV3-1|TRBJ1-4
CASSQTAGMTVPNEKLFF
>TRBV20-1|TRBJ2-1
CSARRRDNYNEQFF
>TRBV7-3|TRBJ2-1
CASSPGTSPNEQFF